These T cell receptor beta chains were read from a single sample in a study of blood T cell repertoires in COVID-19. The protocol was immunoSEQ multiplex PCR, while the TCRdb copy is restricted to in-frame clones and leaves out a portion. The profile shows a few hundred thousand clones, roughly 90% of them singletons. Sample: peripheral blood. These receptor sequences come from a young woman with COVID-19, enrolled during active disease. The CDR3 runs from the conserved cysteine through the conserved F or W. A D gene is named only where the DNA matches it firmly. Some rows mark clone size as missing; the rest say once, few, many or name a class of expanded clone.

clone size	V gene	J gene	D gene	CDR3 protein	CDR3 DNA
NA	TRBV7-2	TRBJ2-7	NA	CASSSQGAYEQYF	TGTGCCAGCAGCTCACAGGGAGCCTACGAGCAGTACTTC
once	TRBV11-2	TRBJ1-2	NA	CASSPGTPINYGYTF	TGTGCCAGCAGCCCCGGGACACCAATAAACTATGGCTACACCTTC
NA	TRBV10-1	TRBJ2-7	NA	CASIGQYEQYF	TGCGCCAGCATTGGACAGTACGAGCAGTACTTC
NA	TRBV30	TRBJ2-5	TRBD2	CAWSSSGVPLTQYF	TGTGCCTGGAGTTCTAGCGGGGTCCCGTTGACCCAGTACTTC
NA	TRBV30	TRBJ1-6	NA	CAWKVGGNSPLHF	TGTGCCTGGAAAGTTGGGGGGAATTCACCCCTCCACTTT
NA	TRBV30	TRBJ1-1	NA	CAWANRNEAFF	TGTGCCTGGGCAAACAGGAATGAAGCTTTCTTT
NA	TRBV2	TRBJ2-3	TRBD2	CASNLAVTDTQYF	TGTGCCAGCAATCTAGCGGTCACAGATACGCAGTATTTT
NA	TRBV6-2/TRBV6-3	TRBJ1-1	NA	CASSYSDQYRALNTEAFF	TGTGCCAGCAGTTACTCGGATCAGTACAGGGCCCTGAACACTGAAGCTTTCTTT
NA	TRBV28	TRBJ1-1	NA	CASSTSVNTEAFF	TGTGCCAGCAGCACTTCGGTCAACACTGAAGCTTTCTTT
once	TRBV30	TRBJ1-1	NA	CAWSQGWDTEAFF	TGTGCCTGGAGTCAGGGGTGGGACACTGAAGCTTTCTTT
NA	TRBV5-6	TRBJ2-1	NA	CASSLTSSYNEQFF	TGTGCCAGCAGCTTGACTAGCAGCTACAATGAGCAGTTCTTC
NA	TRBV6-5	TRBJ1-2	NA	CASTTWGGQDGYTF	TGTGCCAGCACCACCTGGGGGGGGCAGGATGGCTACACCTTC
NA	TRBV19	TRBJ2-7	NA	CASSISDSTQAYEQYF	TGTGCCAGTAGTATATCTGACAGCACCCAAGCCTACGAGCAGTACTTC
NA	TRBV27	TRBJ2-5	NA	CASSLYLTGGETQYF	TGTGCCAGCAGTTTATACCTTACAGGAGGGGAGACCCAGTACTTC
NA	TRBV29-1	TRBJ1-1	NA	CSGDNGNTEAFF	TGCAGCGGGGACAATGGGAACACTGAAGCTTTCTTT
NA	TRBV28	TRBJ1-2	NA	CASGQTYGYTF	TGTGCCAGCGGACAAACCTATGGCTACACCTTC
NA	TRBV5-5	TRBJ2-2	NA	CASSLGARVETGELFF	TGTGCCAGCAGCTTGGGGGCCAGGGTGGAAACCGGGGAGCTGTTTTTT
NA	TRBV5-8	TRBJ2-3	TRBD2	CASSFSSGTSTDTQYF	TGTGCCAGCAGCTTTTCTAGCGGTACTAGCACAGATACGCAGTATTTT
NA	TRBV5-1	TRBJ2-7	TRBD2	CASSSLPAGGPNEQYF	TGCGCCAGCAGCTCCCTACCAGCGGGAGGGCCTAACGAGCAGTACTTC
NA	TRBV5-6	TRBJ2-3	TRBD2	CASSLVSSGSADTQYF	TGTGCCAGCAGCTTGGTCTCTAGCGGGAGTGCAGATACGCAGTATTTT
NA	TRBV28	TRBJ1-2	NA	CASRPRGGYGYTF	TGTGCCAGCAGACCAAGGGGTGGCTATGGCTACACCTTC
NA	TRBV29-1	TRBJ1-1	NA	CSVEVPGVNTEAFF	TGCAGCGTTGAAGTGCCAGGGGTGAACACTGAAGCTTTCTTT
NA	TRBV6-6	TRBJ1-1	TRBD1	CASSPRQGAKTEAFF	TGTGCCAGCAGCCCGCGACAGGGGGCGAAAACTGAAGCTTTCTTT
NA	TRBV28	TRBJ2-1	TRBD2	CASRYSGSPDEQFF	TGTGCCAGCAGATATAGCGGGAGTCCAGATGAGCAGTTCTTC
once	TRBV11-2	TRBJ1-6	TRBD1	CASSYSGQPNSPLHF	TGTGCCAGCAGCTATTCGGGACAGCCTAATTCACCCCTCCACTTT
NA	TRBV4-1	TRBJ2-7	NA	CASSQGLAYEQYF	TGCGCCAGCAGCCAAGGACTCGCCTACGAGCAGTACTTC
NA	TRBV12-3/TRBV12-4	TRBJ1-1	NA	CASSFSNTEAFF	TGTGCCAGCAGTTTCTCGAACACTGAAGCTTTCTTT
NA	TRBV12-3/TRBV12-4	TRBJ1-1	NA	CASSSFRAGAFF	TGTGCCAGCAGTTCATTTAGAGCGGGAGCTTTCTTT
once	TRBV7-3	TRBJ2-3	NA	CASSQDRNQDTQYF	TGTGCCAGCAGCCAAGACAGGAACCAAGATACGCAGTATTTT
NA	TRBV2	TRBJ1-2	TRBD1	CASSETGQAAGYTF	TGTGCCAGCAGTGAAACGGGACAGGCTGCCGGCTACACCTTC
NA	TRBV28	TRBJ1-5	NA	CASSPRKTGNSNQPQHF	TGTGCCAGCAGTCCCCGAAAAACAGGGAATAGCAATCAGCCCCAGCATTTT